This record looks at one TCR beta chain sequence and its context. It lacks a known antigen. The sample holds no much larger clone one base away, and base qualities are not on file. The data derive from a study of blood T cell repertoires in COVID-19 (TCRdb year 2020). Study-level background: The collaborator samples originated in the United States, Italy and Spain and spanned the acute and convalescent phases of COVID-19. The material from the prospective study consisted of cDNA or gDNA derived from T cells, B-cell-depleted T cells, or PBMCs. The repertoires were released in a freely available public database meant as a resource for research on the immune response to SARS-CoV-2. A de-identified subject ID, COVID-19 status, age in years and sex were almost always included in the sample metadata. Subjects who had been exposed to COVID-19, were actively infected with it, or had recovered from it provided the deeply sampled blood TCRbeta repertoires that made up the dataset. Samples were obtained from the ongoing ImmuneRACE study (first 160 participants) and from 1,254 subjects provided by 6 global collaborators. HLA class I and class II types, where available, came from metadata supplied by the sample provider rather than from assay-based typing.

General study outcomes and caveats: How much clinical and demographic metadata was included differed by source and by participant, and the metadata was provided uncurated.

TCRbeta CDR3 regions were amplified from genomic DNA using the immunoSEQ Assay, a bias-controlled multiplex PCR. The authors processed their data as follows. Within the assay, amplification of reference gene primers was used to estimate how many nucleated cells each sample contained. To quantify the absolute abundance of each unique TCRbeta CDR3 rearrangement, sequence reads were collapsed and filtered. Productive Simpson clonality was computed per sample as the square root of Simpson's diversity index over productive rearrangements. TCRdb retrieved this table from immuneACCESS and kept in-frame rearrangements only. Not all clones are present; in checked studies, unresolved V genes account for under half, and no reason is known for the remainder. V and J calls plus clone size are reproduced from that table; the DNA served to infer D and trimming. This sample is represented by around 100,000 clones; roughly four fifths of them were singletons. The ten largest account for approximately 24% of the sample.

The germline V gene provides CDR1 SGHTA and CDR2 FQGNSA. There are 15 amino acids in the CDR3, from cysteine to phenylalanine inclusive. Only CDR3 DNA is held: 45 bases, read in frame from base 1. V is shortened by 1 base, J by 6 bases, and the region joining them spans 10 bases. Collaborating institutions collected whole blood in K2EDTA tubes following their own protocols. For TCRbeta analysis, collaborators shipped samples in one of three forms: frozen whole blood, isolated PBMCs, or DNA extracted from either of those sample types. This TCR was sampled from a human donor in a cohort sampled during active COVID-19. Sequencing was performed on peripheral blood. The V and J genes are TRBV7-2 and TRBJ1-6; too little of a D gene remains to name it. The CDR3 is CASSLVVQVNSPLHF. Here is the DNA: TGTGCCAGCAGCTTAGTCGTCCAGGTTAATTCACCCCTCCACTTT.